The subject of this entry is one T cell receptor (beta chain). Other DNA sequences in the same sample also yield this CDR3. The sample is drawn from a study of blood T cell repertoires in COVID-19. In the study overall: The origin of the acute and convalescent COVID-19 samples was the United States, Italy and Spain. PBMCs, B-cell-depleted T cells, or T cells provided the cDNA or gDNA that made up the material.

Original processing methods: Researchers report that nucleated cell counts were estimated from reference gene primer amplification. Assay: immunoSEQ multiplex PCR; the TCRdb copy retains only in-frame clones and omits some. V and J calls and clone size come straight from that table; D and trimming were deduced from the DNA. The sample lists around 100,000 clones, roughly nine tenths occurring once. The trim removed 2 bases at V and 0 bases at J, leaving 4 bases unmatched. The CDR3 is made up of 15 amino acids. Germline V gene sequence: CDR1 MNHEY, CDR2 SVGAGI. The chain combines TRBV6-5 with TRBJ2-7; 7 nucleotides agree with TRBD2. The sample comprised peripheral blood. The clonotype was recovered from a human donor in a cohort sampled during active COVID-19. The CDR3 nucleotides read TGTGCCAGCAGTTACGGCGGCGGGGGCTCCTACGAGCAGTACTTC. It translates to CASSYGGGGSYEQYF.